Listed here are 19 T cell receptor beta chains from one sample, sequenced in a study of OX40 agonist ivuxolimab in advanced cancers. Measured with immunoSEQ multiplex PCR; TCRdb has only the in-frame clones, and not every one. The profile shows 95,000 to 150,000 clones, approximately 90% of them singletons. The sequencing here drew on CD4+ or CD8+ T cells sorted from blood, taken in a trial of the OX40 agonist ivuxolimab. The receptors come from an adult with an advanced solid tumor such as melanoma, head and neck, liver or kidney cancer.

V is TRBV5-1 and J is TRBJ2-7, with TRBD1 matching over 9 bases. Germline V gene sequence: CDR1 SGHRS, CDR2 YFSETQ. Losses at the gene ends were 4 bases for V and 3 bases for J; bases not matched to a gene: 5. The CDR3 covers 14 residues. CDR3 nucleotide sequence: TGCGCCAGCAGCATGGGGACAGGGAGCTACGAGCAGTACTTC. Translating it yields CASSMGTGSYEQYF.

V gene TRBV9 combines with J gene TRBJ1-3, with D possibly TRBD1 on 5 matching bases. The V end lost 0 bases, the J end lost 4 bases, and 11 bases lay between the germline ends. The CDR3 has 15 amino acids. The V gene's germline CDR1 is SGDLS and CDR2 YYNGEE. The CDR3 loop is CASSVGQIFGNTIYF. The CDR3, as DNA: TGTGCCAGCAGCGTAGGACAGATCTTCGGAAACACCATATATTTT.

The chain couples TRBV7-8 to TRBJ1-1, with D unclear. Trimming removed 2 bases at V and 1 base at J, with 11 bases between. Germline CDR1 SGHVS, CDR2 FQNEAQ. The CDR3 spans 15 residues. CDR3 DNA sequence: TGTGCCAGCAGCTTACAACTCAATCCGAACACTGAAGCTTTCTTT. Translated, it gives CASSLQLNPNTEAFF.

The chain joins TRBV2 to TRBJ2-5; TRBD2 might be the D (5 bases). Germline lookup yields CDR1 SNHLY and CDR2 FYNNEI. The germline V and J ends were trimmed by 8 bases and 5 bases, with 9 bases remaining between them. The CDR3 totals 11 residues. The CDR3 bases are TGTGCCAGCCACCGAGGGGAGACCCAGTACTTC. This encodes CASHRGETQYF.

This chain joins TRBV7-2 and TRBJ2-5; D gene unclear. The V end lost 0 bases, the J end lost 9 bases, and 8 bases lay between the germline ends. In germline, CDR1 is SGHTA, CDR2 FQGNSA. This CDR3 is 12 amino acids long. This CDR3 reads CASSLAGRAQYF. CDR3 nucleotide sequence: TGTGCCAGCAGCTTAGCGGGCCGGGCCCAGTACTTC.

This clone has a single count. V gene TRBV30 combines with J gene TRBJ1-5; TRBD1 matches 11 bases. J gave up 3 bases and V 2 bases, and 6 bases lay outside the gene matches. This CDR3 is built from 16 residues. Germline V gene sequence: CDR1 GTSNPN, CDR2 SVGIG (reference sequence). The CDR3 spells CAWSFGDRGNNQPQHF. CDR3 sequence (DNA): TGTGCCTGGAGTTTTGGGGACAGGGGGAACAATCAGCCCCAGCATTTT.

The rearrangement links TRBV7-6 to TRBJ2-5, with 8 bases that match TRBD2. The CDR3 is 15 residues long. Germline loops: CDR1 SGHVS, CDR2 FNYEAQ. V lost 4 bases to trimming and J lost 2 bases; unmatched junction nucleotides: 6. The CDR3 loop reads CASSSGGGSQETQYF. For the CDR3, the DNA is TGTGCCAGCAGCTCCGGCGGGGGGTCACAAGAGACCCAGTACTTC.

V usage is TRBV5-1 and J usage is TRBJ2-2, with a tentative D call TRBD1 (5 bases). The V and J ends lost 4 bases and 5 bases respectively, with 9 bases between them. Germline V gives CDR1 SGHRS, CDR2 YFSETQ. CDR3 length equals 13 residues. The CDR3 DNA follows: TGCGCCAGCAGCACCCAGGGTACCGGGGAGCTGTTTTTT. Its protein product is CASSTQGTGELFF.

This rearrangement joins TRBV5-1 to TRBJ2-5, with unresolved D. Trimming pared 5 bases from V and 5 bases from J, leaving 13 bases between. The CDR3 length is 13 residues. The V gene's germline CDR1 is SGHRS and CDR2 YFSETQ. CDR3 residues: CASRLASRETQYF. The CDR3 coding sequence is TGCGCCAGCAGATTAGCCAGTCGGGAGACCCAGTACTTC.

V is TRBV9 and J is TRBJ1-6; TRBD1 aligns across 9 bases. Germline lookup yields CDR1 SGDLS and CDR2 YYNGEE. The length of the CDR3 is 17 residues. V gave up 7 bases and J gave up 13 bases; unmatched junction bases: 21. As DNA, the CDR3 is TGTGCCAGCCGGAAAGCACACCGGGACAGGGTATGTCCGCCCCTCCACTTT. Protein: CASRKAHRDRVCPPLHF.

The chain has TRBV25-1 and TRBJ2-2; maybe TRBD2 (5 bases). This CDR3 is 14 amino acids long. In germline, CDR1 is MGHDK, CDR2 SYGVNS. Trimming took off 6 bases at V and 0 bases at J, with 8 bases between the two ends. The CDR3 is CASSPDSNTGELFF. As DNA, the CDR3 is TGTGCCAGCAGCCCGGACTCGAACACCGGGGAGCTGTTTTTT.

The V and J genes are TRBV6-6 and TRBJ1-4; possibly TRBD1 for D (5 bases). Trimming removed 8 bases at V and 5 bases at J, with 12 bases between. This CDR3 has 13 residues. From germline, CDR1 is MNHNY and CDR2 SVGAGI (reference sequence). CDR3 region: CASRDGTNEKLFF. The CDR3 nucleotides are TGTGCCAGCCGGGACGGTACCAATGAAAAACTGTTTTTT.

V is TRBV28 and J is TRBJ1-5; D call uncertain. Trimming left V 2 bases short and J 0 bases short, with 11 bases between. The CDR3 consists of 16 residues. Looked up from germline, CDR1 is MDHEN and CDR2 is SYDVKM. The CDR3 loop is CASSLTAVYSNQPQHF. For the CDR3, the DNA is TGTGCCAGCAGTTTAACCGCCGTTTATAGCAATCAGCCCCAGCATTTT.

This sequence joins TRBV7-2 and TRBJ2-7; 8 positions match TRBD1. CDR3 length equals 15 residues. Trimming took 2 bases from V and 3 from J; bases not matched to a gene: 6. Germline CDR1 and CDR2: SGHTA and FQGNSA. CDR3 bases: TGTGCCAGCAGCTTACGTTATACAGGGGGCTACGAGCAGTACTTC. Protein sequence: CASSLRYTGGYEQYF.

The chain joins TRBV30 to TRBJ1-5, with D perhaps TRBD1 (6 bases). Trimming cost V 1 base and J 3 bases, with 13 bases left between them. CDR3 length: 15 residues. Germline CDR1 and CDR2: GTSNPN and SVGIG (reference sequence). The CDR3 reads CAWSGRQELNQPQHF. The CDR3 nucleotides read TGTGCCTGGAGTGGGAGACAGGAGCTCAATCAGCCCCAGCATTTT.

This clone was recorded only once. CDR3 in DNA: TGTGCCAGCAGCTTAAGCGTAGAGCAGTTCTTC. Translated: CASSLSVEQFF. The rearrangement links TRBV7-9 to TRBJ2-1; D uncertain. CDR3 size: 11 residues. Trimming shortened V by 2 bases and J by 10 bases, and 6 bases separated the two germline ends. From germline, CDR1 is SEHNR and CDR2 FQNEAQ (reference sequence).

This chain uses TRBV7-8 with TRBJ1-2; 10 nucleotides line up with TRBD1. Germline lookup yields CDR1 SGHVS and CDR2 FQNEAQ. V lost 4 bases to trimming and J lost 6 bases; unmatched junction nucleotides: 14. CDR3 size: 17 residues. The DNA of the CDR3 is TGTGCCAGCAGCTCTTCCGGGACAGGGGCCCCACTGGATGGCTACACCTTC. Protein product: CASSSSGTGAPLDGYTF.

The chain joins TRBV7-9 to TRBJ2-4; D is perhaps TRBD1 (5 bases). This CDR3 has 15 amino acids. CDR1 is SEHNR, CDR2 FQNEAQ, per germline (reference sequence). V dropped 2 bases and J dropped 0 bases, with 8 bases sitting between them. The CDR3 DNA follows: TGTGCCAGCAGCTTATTGACAGCAGCCAAAAACATTCAGTACTTC. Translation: CASSLLTAAKNIQYF.

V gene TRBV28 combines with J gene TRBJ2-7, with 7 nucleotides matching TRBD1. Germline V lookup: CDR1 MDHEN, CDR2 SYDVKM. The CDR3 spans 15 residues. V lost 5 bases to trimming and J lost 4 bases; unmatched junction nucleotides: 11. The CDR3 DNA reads TGTGCCAGCAGTCCCCCTCAGGGGGTCGTATACGAGCAGTACTTC. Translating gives CASSPPQGVVYEQYF.